Below are 22 T cell receptor beta chains sequenced from a single sample in a study of cytomegalovirus exposure and HLA in healthy donors. Use of 60 Vbeta and 13 Jbeta primers characterized the PCR. Data came from immunoSEQ multiplex PCR; TCRdb stores just in-frame clones and leaves some out. This sample has over 150,000 clones; about 80% occur once, and the top ten carry approximately 4%. The material sequenced was PBMCs. Source of these receptors: a woman aged 35 to 49 in good health and CMV-seronegative.

The CDR3 DNA reads as TGTGCCAGCAGCCAGAGGACAGCAAAGGCAGATACGCAGTATTTT. It specifies CASSQRTAKADTQYF. This chain joins TRBV14 and TRBJ2-3, with D possibly being TRBD1 (6 bases). The V and J ends lost 3 bases and 4 bases respectively, with 14 bases between them. From germline, CDR1 is SGHDN and CDR2 FVKESK. CDR3 length: 15 amino acids.

The rearrangement uses TRBV28 and TRBJ1-4; 8 bases map to TRBD1. CDR1 is MDHEN, CDR2 SYDVKM, per germline. The V and J ends lost 7 bases and 8 bases, in that order; junction bases with no gene match: 9. The CDR3 extends over 14 amino acids. CDR3: CASNWDRRMEKLFF. CDR3 sequence (DNA): TGTGCCAGCAATTGGGACAGGAGGATGGAAAAACTGTTTTTT.

V and J are TRBV7-8 and TRBJ2-5; 9 bases fit TRBD1. The J segment lost 5 bases and the V segment lost 2 bases, leaving 12 bases of the junction unmatched. The germline CDR1 and CDR2 sequences are SGHVS and FQNEAQ. The CDR3 has 17 amino acids. The CDR3 region has the DNA TGTGCCAGCAGCTTATATTTCAATGACAGGGGGAAGGAGACCCAGTACTTC. Protein product: CASSLYFNDRGKETQYF.

The CDR3 here is CASSQEAGVNTEAFF. In DNA form, the CDR3 reads TGCGCCAGCAGCCAAGAGGCAGGGGTGAACACTGAAGCTTTCTTT. The rearrangement uses TRBV4-1 and TRBJ1-1, with D perhaps TRBD1 (6 bases). Trimming took off 0 bases at V and 0 bases at J, with 8 bases between the two ends. Per the germline V gene, CDR1 is MGHRA and CDR2 is YSYEKL. The length of the CDR3 is 15 residues.

The genes are TRBV12-5 and TRBJ2-6; a possible D gene is TRBD1 (6 bases). The V and J ends lost 0 bases and 2 bases respectively, with 14 bases between them. Germline assignment: CDR1 LGHNT and CDR2 FRNRAP. The CDR3 covers 18 residues. The CDR3 sequence: CASGLVLPGVPGANVLTF. The CDR3, as DNA: TGTGCTAGTGGTTTGGTACTACCAGGGGTACCTGGGGCCAACGTCCTGACTTTC.

Note on this clone: Sequence at one end of the junction differs from germline and may be a read error. The rearrangement uses TRBV19 and TRBJ1-2; D is ambiguous. The CDR3 contains 16 residues. Germline values: CDR1 LNHDA, CDR2 SQIVND (reference sequence). CDR3 coding DNA: TGTGCCAATAGTATCGGCGGGAGGCCCTTGGACTATGGCTACACCTTC. Encoded protein: CANSIGGRPLDYGYTF.

This chain links TRBV2 with TRBJ2-7; 7 bases align to TRBD2. V lost 8 bases and J lost 3; bases outside the gene matches: 10. Germline CDR1 SNHLY, CDR2 FYNNEI. The CDR3 totals 14 residues. CDR3 nucleotides: TGTGCCAGCTCCCCGTGGGGGGAGGGCTACGAGCAGTACTTC. Its translation: CASSPWGEGYEQYF. The whole variable domain, filled in from reference TRBV2 and TRBJ2-7, reads EPEVTQTPSHQVTQMGQEVILRCVPISNHLYFYWYRQILGQKVEFLVSFYNNEISEKSEIFDDQFSVERPDGSNFTLKIRSTKLEDSAMYFCASSPWGEGYEQYFGPGTRLTVT.

V usage is TRBV29-1 and J usage is TRBJ1-5, with 7 bases aligning to TRBD1. J gave up 7 bases and V 6 bases, and 9 bases lay outside the gene matches. Germline lookup yields CDR1 SQVTM and CDR2 ANQGSEA. The CDR3 is 13 residues long. CDR3 coding DNA: TGCAGCGTCGCACAGGGGTATGAACAGCCCCAGCATTTT. As protein: CSVAQGYEQPQHF. The whole variable domain, filled in from reference TRBV29-1 and TRBJ1-5, reads SAVISQKPSRDICQRGTSLTIQCQVDSQVTMMFWYRQQPGQSLTLIATANQGSEATYESGFVIDKFPISRPNLTFSTLTVSNMSPEDSSIYLCSVAQGYEQPQHFGDGTRLSIL.

The chain joins TRBV13 to TRBJ1-2; weak D call: TRBD1 (5 bases). The germline V gene has CDR1 PRHDT and CDR2 FYEKMQ (reference sequence). The CDR3 is 15 residues long. Trimming took off 5 bases at V and 0 bases at J, with 13 bases between the two ends. In nucleotides, the CDR3 is TGTGCCAGCAGCCGTTCCGGGACTCCTAACTATGGCTACACCTTC. Translating gives CASSRSGTPNYGYTF. The complete variable domain, with remaining parts taken from reference TRBV13 and TRBJ1-2, reads AAGVIQSPRHLIKEKRETATLKCYPIPRHDTVYWYQQGPGQDPQFLISFYEKMQSDKGSIPDRFSAQQFSDYHSELNMSSLELGDSALYFCASSRSGTPNYGYTFGSGTRLTVV.

The V gene is TRBV5-1, the J gene TRBJ2-2, with a weak D call TRBD1 (6 bases). Germline-derived CDR1 and CDR2 are SGHRS and YFSETQ. CDR3 length equals 15 residues. V lost 2 bases, J lost 5 bases, and 13 bases lay in between. DNA of the CDR3: TGCGCCAGCAGCTTAGGACAGACTTCAACCGGGGAGCTGTTTTTT. As protein: CASSLGQTSTGELFF.

The chain employs TRBV5-4 and TRBJ1-2; 8 bases match TRBD1. This CDR3 is 17 amino acids long. CDR1 is SGHNT, CDR2 YYREEE, per germline (reference sequence). J was trimmed by 3 bases and V by 4 bases; bases with no gene match: 14. CDR3 sequence: CASSHGQGTTRDYGYTF. CDR3 DNA: TGTGCCAGCAGCCACGGACAGGGTACGACAAGAGACTATGGCTACACCTTC.

The chain couples TRBV6-5 to TRBJ1-1, with a tentative D call TRBD1 (6 bases). The germline V and J ends were trimmed by 5 bases and 1 base, with 14 bases remaining between them. This CDR3 has 15 residues. The germline CDR1 and CDR2 sequences are MNHEY and SVGAGI. CDR3 loop: CASSRRGQKNTEAFF. The CDR3 nucleotides read TGTGCCAGCAGTAGACGCGGACAGAAGAACACTGAAGCTTTCTTT.

The V gene is TRBV27, the J gene TRBJ2-7; D perhaps matches TRBD1 (7 bases). V lost 6 bases and J 5 bases, leaving 17 bases between the germline ends. Germline V gene data show CDR1 as MNHEY and CDR2 as SMNVEV (reference sequence). The CDR3 contains 14 residues. CDR3 DNA: TGTGCCAGCAGGACCGCGGGACAGTTCCACGAGCAGTACTTC. Its translation is CASRTAGQFHEQYF.

The chain is built from TRBV27 and TRBJ1-3; D gene unclear. The CDR3 contains 13 residues. Germline assignment: CDR1 MNHEY and CDR2 SMNVEV (reference sequence). The V and J ends lost 5 bases and 7 bases respectively, with 12 bases between them. The CDR3 region is CASSPAGGNTIYF. CDR3 DNA: TGTGCCAGCAGTCCCGCTGGAGGGAACACCATATATTTT.

The CDR3 sequence: CAAHRDREVSGYTF. CDR3 sequence (DNA): TGTGCCGCCCACCGAGACAGGGAAGTTAGTGGCTACACCTTC. This chain uses TRBV10-3 with TRBJ1-2; 7 bases map to TRBD1. The CDR3 has 14 amino acids. V lost 11 bases and J lost 7; bases outside the gene matches: 16. The V gene's germline CDR1 is ENHRY and CDR2 SYGVKD.

The rearrangement joins TRBV5-8 to TRBJ2-7, with D uncertain. The germline gives CDR1 SGHTS, CDR2 YDEGEE. The CDR3 totals 14 residues. V lost 0 bases and J lost 3, with 10 bases in between. Here the CDR3 DNA reads TGTGCCAGCAGCTTGGGAGGCAGCGTCTACGAGCAGTACTTC. Translating gives CASSLGGSVYEQYF.

The V call is TRBV30, the J call TRBJ1-2, with D possibly matching TRBD1 (5 bases). This CDR3 is built from 13 residues. Germline CDR1 is GTSNPN and CDR2 is SVGIG (reference sequence). Trimming shortened V by 8 bases and J by 8 bases, and 21 bases separated the two germline ends. The DNA of the CDR3 is TGTGCCGATAGTGGGGCGCGGGGTTACGGCTACACCTTC. As protein: CADSGARGYGYTF.

The CDR3 spells CASSTRDSEYGYTF. The CDR3 DNA reads TGTGCCAGCAGCACCCGGGACAGCGAGTATGGCTACACCTTC. The genes are TRBV9 and TRBJ1-2, with 7 bases that match TRBD1. The CDR3 sequence is 14 residues long. Germline trimming cut 4 bases from V and 5 bases from J; bases unmatched to any gene: 8. The germline V gene has CDR1 SGDLS and CDR2 YYNGEE.

DNA of the CDR3: TGTGCCAGCAACCTAGGGGGAGCTCAGCAGTTCTTC. This gives the protein CASNLGGAQQFF. This chain joins TRBV7-9 and TRBJ2-1, with TRBD1 as a possible D gene (6 bases). The CDR3 totals 12 residues. The V and J ends lost 7 bases and 11 bases respectively, with 15 bases between them. Germline V gives CDR1 SEHNR, CDR2 FQNEAQ (reference sequence).

The chain links TRBV7-2 to TRBJ2-7; D remains ambiguous. The CDR3 is 12 residues long. Germline loops: CDR1 SGHTA, CDR2 FQGNSA. Trimming shortened V by 5 bases and J by 4 bases, and 9 bases separated the two germline ends. This chain's CDR3 is CASSPQAYEQYF. CDR3 coding DNA: TGTGCCAGCAGCCCCCAAGCTTACGAGCAGTACTTC.

V and J are TRBV2 and TRBJ2-5; perhaps TRBD2 as D (6 bases). The V gene's germline CDR1 is SNHLY and CDR2 FYNNEI. Trimming cost V 6 bases and J 4 bases, with 15 bases left between them. The CDR3 consists of 14 residues. The CDR3 DNA follows: TGTGCCAGCAGAAGCACGCCGGGGGTAGAGACCCAGTACTTC. Protein sequence: CASRSTPGVETQYF.

This clone was observed once. The chain recombines TRBV7-2 with TRBJ2-7, with 10 bases lining up with TRBD2. The CDR3 has 14 amino acids. The V segment lost 2 bases and the J segment 3 bases; nucleotides outside the gene matches: 1. From germline, CDR1 is SGHTA and CDR2 FQGNSA. The CDR3 spells CASSLLAGVYEQYF. As DNA, the CDR3 is TGTGCCAGCAGCTTACTAGCGGGAGTCTACGAGCAGTACTTC.